These 21 T cell receptor beta chains share one sample of origin, sequenced in a study of blood T cell repertoires in COVID-19. Clones were sequenced by immunoSEQ multiplex PCR, and TCRdb holds only the in-frame ones, with some missing. This table has approximately 200,000 clones, around 84% appearing once. Sequencing was performed on peripheral blood. These TCRs come from a man between 50 and 59 years old with acute or convalescent COVID-19.

The rearrangement links TRBV7-9 to TRBJ2-5; TRBD2 aligns across 10 bases. The germline V gene has CDR1 SEHNR and CDR2 FQNEAQ (reference sequence). The junction had 0 bases not matched to a gene; V was cut back by 0 bases and J by 5 bases. CDR3 size: 14 residues. The CDR3 DNA sequence: TGTGCCAGCAGCTTAGCGACTAGCGGGGAGACCCAGTACTTC. It encodes CASSLATSGETQYF.

This clone was seen just once. This chain joins TRBV7-9 and TRBJ1-2, with 9 bases that match TRBD1. This CDR3 region has 16 residues. Germline V lookup: CDR1 SEHNR, CDR2 FQNEAQ (reference sequence). After removal of 5 bases from V and 5 bases from J, the junction contained 12 bases not matched to a gene. The CDR3 protein is CASSEQGAPIPYGYTF. The CDR3 region has the DNA TGTGCCAGCAGCGAACAGGGGGCACCGATCCCTTATGGCTACACCTTC.

This rearrangement joins TRBV5-1 to TRBJ1-2; the D gene is possibly TRBD1 (6 bases). This CDR3 has 15 amino acids. CDR1 is SGHRS and CDR2 is YFSETQ in the germline V gene. V lost 3 bases and J 3 bases, leaving 15 bases between the germline ends. The CDR3 sequence is CASSSTPGHDYGYTF. The CDR3 DNA sequence: TGCGCCAGCAGCTCTACACCGGGACATGACTATGGCTACACCTTC.

This chain connects TRBV19 to TRBJ1-1, with D perhaps TRBD1 (6 bases). Germline V gives CDR1 LNHDA, CDR2 SQIVND (reference sequence). The CDR3 has 15 residues. Trimming cost V 5 bases and J 0 bases, with 13 bases left between them. CDR3 residues: CASSFRTAMNTEAFF. CDR3 nucleotide sequence: TGTGCCAGTAGTTTCCGGACAGCTATGAACACTGAAGCTTTCTTT.

V gene TRBV6-5 combines with J gene TRBJ1-5, with D tentatively TRBD1 (5 bases). The CDR3 runs to 14 residues. Trimming took off 6 bases at V and 3 bases at J, with 12 bases between the two ends. Germline V CDR1 and CDR2: MNHEY, SVGAGI. CDR3 amino acids: CASSQGGNNQPQHF. The CDR3, as DNA: TGTGCCAGCAGCCAGGGAGGGAACAATCAGCCCCAGCATTTT.

The chain joins TRBV11-3 to TRBJ2-2; 7 nucleotides align to TRBD1. Trimming at V came to 3 bases and at J to 0 bases, leaving 1 base not matched to a gene. From germline, CDR1 is SGHNT and CDR2 YENEEA. The CDR3 spans 15 residues. The CDR3 nucleotides are TGTGCCAGCAGCTTGGGACAGCCGAACACCGGGGAGCTGTTTTTT. Residues: CASSLGQPNTGELFF.

V and J are TRBV7-8 and TRBJ1-5; TRBD1 aligns across 11 bases. The CDR3 extends over 17 amino acids. Per germline, CDR1 SGHVS and CDR2 FQNEAQ. The junction had 7 bases not matched to a gene; V was cut back by 4 bases and J by 2 bases. DNA of the CDR3: TGTGCCAGCAGCTCCCGGGACAGGGGGTTCGGCAATCAGCCCCAGCATTTT. Amino acid sequence: CASSSRDRGFGNQPQHF.

This clone appeared a single time. This rearrangement joins TRBV29-1 to TRBJ1-1, with D hard to call. This CDR3 has 11 residues. Germline CDR1 is SQVTM and CDR2 is ANQGSEA. The V end lost 3 bases, the J end lost 3 bases, and 5 bases lay between the germline ends. The chain's CDR3 is CSVDQDTEAFF. The CDR3, as DNA: TGCAGCGTTGACCAGGACACTGAAGCTTTCTTT.

The rearrangement uses TRBV7-8 and TRBJ2-5; 10 nucleotides match TRBD2. With V trimmed by 7 bases and J by 5 bases, 16 bases remained unmatched. CDR1 is SGHVS and CDR2 is FQNEAQ in the germline V gene. The CDR3 has 17 amino acids. The CDR3 is CASTRVSGGYKSETQYF. The CDR3 DNA sequence: TGTGCCAGCACTCGAGTTAGCGGGGGGTATAAAAGTGAGACCCAGTACTTC.

CDR3 region: CSVAGNIYTEAFF. In DNA form, the CDR3 reads TGCAGCGTTGCTGGCAACATCTACACTGAAGCTTTCTTT. This chain joins TRBV29-1 and TRBJ1-1, with no clear D. With 4 bases removed from V and 3 bases from J, the gap between germline ends came to 12 bases. The CDR3 extends over 13 amino acids. CDR1 is SQVTM and CDR2 is ANQGSEA in the germline V gene.

The CDR3 DNA reads TGTGCCAGCAGGCCGACAGGGGTCCCGGGTCAGCCCCAGCATTTT. This gives the protein CASRPTGVPGQPQHF. The chain couples TRBV7-8 to TRBJ1-5; 8 bases are shared with TRBD1. The CDR3 spans 15 residues. Germline CDR1 SGHVS, CDR2 FQNEAQ. Trimming cost V 6 bases and J 6 bases; bases outside gene matches: 10.

The chain carries TRBV2 and TRBJ2-1, with 13 nucleotides matching TRBD2. The CDR3 is 16 amino acids. V trimming: 3 bases; J trimming: 6 bases; junction bases outside the gene matches: 5. Germline V lookup: CDR1 SNHLY, CDR2 FYNNEI. The CDR3 coding sequence is TGTGCCAGCAGTGAGGCACTAGCGGGGGGGCCCAATGAGCAGTTCTTC. Protein product: CASSEALAGGPNEQFF.

This clone was seen only a few times. The J gene is TRBJ1-5, the V gene TRBV15, with D possibly being TRBD1 (5 bases). V lost 5 bases and J 7 bases, leaving 9 bases between the germline ends. The CDR3 runs 12 residues. The germline V gene encodes CDR1 LNHNV and CDR2 YYDKDF (reference sequence). DNA of the CDR3: TGTGCCACCAGCCCAGGGTGGCAGCCCCAGCATTTT. This encodes CATSPGWQPQHF.

The gene calls are TRBV6-5 and TRBJ1-1, with TRBD1 identical over 9 bases. This CDR3 contains 14 residues. Germline CDR1 is MNHEY and CDR2 is SVGAGI. V shed 6 bases, J shed 5 bases, and the junction held 7 bases outside the gene matches. In nucleotides, the CDR3 is TGTGCCAGCAGAGAGACAGGGGGAGAGACTGAAGCTTTCTTT. This translates into CASRETGGETEAFF.

This chain joins TRBV30 and TRBJ1-2; no clear D gene. The CDR3 loop spans 14 amino acids. Trimming cost V 0 bases and J 4 bases, with 12 bases left between them. Germline CDR1 and CDR2: GTSNPN and SVGIG (reference sequence). The CDR3 coding sequence is TGTGCCTGGAGTGTACCCCCTCCGGGCTATGGCTACACCTTC. Translated, it gives CAWSVPPPGYGYTF.

The V call is TRBV7-9, the J call TRBJ1-5; D remains unclear. The V and J ends lost 1 base and 9 bases respectively, with 10 bases between them. The CDR3 loop spans 13 amino acids. CDR1 and CDR2 (germline): SEHNR, FQNEAQ (reference sequence). The CDR3 region has the DNA TGTGCCAGCAGCTTAGGCCTGGGCCGGCCCCAGCATTTT. Amino acid sequence: CASSLGLGRPQHF. The variable domain in full, with the rest retrieved from reference TRBV7-9 and TRBJ1-5, is DTGVSQNPRHKITKRGQNVTFRCDPISEHNRLYWYRQTLGQGPEFLTYFQNEAQLEKSRLLSDRFSAERPKGSFSTLEIQRTEQGDSAMYLCASSLGLGRPQHFGDGTRLSIL.

This chain uses TRBV7-8 with TRBJ2-3; 7 nucleotides match TRBD1. CDR1 and CDR2 (germline): SGHVS, FQNEAQ. The CDR3 sequence is 15 residues long. V lost 2 bases, J lost 3 bases, and 5 bases stayed unmatched. The CDR3 nucleotides are TGTGCCAGCAGCTTAAGGGGGCGTGGGACAGATACGCAGTATTTT. This translates into CASSLRGRGTDTQYF.

The V gene is TRBV7-9, the J gene TRBJ2-7; tentative D call: TRBD2 (5 bases). Germline values: CDR1 SEHNR, CDR2 FQNEAQ (reference sequence). The CDR3 runs to 16 residues. V dropped 5 bases and J dropped 1 base, with 18 bases sitting between them. In nucleotides, the CDR3 is TGTGCCAGCAGCCCATCGGGATACAAGATTTCCTACGAGCAGTACTTC. Protein sequence: CASSPSGYKISYEQYF.

This clone was picked up one time. The gene calls are TRBV5-1 and TRBJ2-5, with 11 bases that match TRBD1. CDR1 and CDR2 (germline): SGHRS, YFSETQ. The CDR3 length is 14 residues. After removal of 3 bases from V and 4 bases from J, the junction contained 2 bases not matched to a gene. CDR3 coding DNA: TGCGCCAGCAGCTCCGGGACAGGGGGAGAGACCCAGTACTTC. Translated: CASSSGTGGETQYF.

The genes are TRBV5-5 and TRBJ1-5, with a tentative D call TRBD1 (5 bases). V gave up 3 bases and J gave up 2 bases, with 15 bases separating them. Germline CDR1 SGHKS, CDR2 YYEKEE (reference sequence). The CDR3 loop spans 16 amino acids. The CDR3 DNA follows: TGTGCCAGCAGCTCCTACCCGGGGGGTGGCAATCAGCCCCAGCATTTT. Its translation: CASSSYPGGGNQPQHF.

This chain uses TRBV12-5 with TRBJ1-1; 11 bases align to TRBD1. The CDR3 is 16 amino acids. Germline-derived CDR1 and CDR2 are LGHNT and FRNRAP. Unmatched junction bases numbered 10, after V lost 7 bases and J lost 3 bases. The chain's CDR3 is CASASGTGGPHTEAFF. For the CDR3, the DNA is TGTGCTAGTGCCTCCGGGACAGGGGGGCCGCACACTGAAGCTTTCTTT.